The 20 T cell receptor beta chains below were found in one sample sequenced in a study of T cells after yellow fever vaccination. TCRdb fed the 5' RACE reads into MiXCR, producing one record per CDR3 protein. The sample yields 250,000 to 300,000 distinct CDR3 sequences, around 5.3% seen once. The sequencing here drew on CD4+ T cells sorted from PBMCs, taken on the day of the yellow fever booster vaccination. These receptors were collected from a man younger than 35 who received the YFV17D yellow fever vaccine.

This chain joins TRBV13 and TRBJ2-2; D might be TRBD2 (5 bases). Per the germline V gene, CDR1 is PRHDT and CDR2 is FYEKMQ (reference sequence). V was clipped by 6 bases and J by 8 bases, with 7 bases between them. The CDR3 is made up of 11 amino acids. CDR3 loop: CASSREGELFF. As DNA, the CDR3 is TGTGCCAGCAGTCGGGAAGGGGAGCTGTTTTTT.

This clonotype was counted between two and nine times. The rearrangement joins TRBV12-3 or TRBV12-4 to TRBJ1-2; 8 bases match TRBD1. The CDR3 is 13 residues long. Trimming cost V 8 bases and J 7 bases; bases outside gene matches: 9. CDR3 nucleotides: TGTGCCAGCCTAACAGGGGGAGGTAGTGGCTACACCTTC. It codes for CASLTGGGSGYTF.

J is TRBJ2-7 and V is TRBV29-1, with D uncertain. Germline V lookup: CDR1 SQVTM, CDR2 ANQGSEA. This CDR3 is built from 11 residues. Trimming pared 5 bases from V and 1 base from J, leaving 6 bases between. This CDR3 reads CSVMESYEQYF. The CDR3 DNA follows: TGCAGCGTTATGGAATCCTACGAGCAGTACTTC.

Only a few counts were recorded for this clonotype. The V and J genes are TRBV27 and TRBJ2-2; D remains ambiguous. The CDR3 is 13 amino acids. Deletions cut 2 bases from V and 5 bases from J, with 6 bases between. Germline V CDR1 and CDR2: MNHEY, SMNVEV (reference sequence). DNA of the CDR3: TGTGCCAGCAGTTTAAGAAAGACCGGGGAGCTGTTTTTT. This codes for CASSLRKTGELFF.

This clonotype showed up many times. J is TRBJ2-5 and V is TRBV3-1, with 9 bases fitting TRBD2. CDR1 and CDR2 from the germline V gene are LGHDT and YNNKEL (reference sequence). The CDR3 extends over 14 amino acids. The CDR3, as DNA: TGTGCTTCGACCGGCCTAGCGGGGAGGGAGACCCAGTACTTC. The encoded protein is CASTGLAGRETQYF.

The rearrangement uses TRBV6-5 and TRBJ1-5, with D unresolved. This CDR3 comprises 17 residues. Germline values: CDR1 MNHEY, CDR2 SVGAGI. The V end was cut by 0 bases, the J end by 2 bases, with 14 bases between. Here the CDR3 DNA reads TGTGCCAGCAGTTACTCGATTAACGGGGTTGGCAATCAGCCCCAGCATTTT. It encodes CASSYSINGVGNQPQHF.

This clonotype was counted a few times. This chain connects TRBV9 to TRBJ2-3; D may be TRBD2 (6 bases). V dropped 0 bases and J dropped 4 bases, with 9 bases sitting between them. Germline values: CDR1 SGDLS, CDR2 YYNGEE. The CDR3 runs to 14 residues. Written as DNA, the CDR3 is TGTGCCAGCAGCGTAGATGCGGGATCAGATACGCAGTATTTT. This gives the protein CASSVDAGSDTQYF.

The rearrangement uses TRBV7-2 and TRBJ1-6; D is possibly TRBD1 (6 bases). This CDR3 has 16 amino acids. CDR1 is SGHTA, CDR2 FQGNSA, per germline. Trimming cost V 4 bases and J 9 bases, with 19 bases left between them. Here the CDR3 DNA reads TGTGCCAGCAGCTCAAACCCGGGCAGGGGAATTTCACCCCTCCACTTT. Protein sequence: CASSSNPGRGISPLHF.

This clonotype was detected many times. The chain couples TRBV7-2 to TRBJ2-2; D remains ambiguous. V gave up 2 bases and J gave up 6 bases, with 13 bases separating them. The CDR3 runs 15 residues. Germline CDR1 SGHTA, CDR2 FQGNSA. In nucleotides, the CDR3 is TGTGCCAGCAGCTTAAATATCGGGTACTCCGGGGAGCTGTTTTTT. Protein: CASSLNIGYSGELFF.

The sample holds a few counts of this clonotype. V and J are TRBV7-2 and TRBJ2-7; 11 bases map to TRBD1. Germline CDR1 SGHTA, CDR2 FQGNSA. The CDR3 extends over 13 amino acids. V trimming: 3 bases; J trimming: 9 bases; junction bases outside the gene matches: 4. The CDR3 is CASSLGTGGRQYF. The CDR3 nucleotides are TGTGCCAGCAGCTTGGGGACAGGGGGTAGGCAGTACTTC.

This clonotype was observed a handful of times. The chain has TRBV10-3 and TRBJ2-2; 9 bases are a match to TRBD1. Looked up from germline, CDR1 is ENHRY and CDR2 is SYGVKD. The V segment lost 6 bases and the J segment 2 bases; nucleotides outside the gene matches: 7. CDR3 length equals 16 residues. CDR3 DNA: TGTGCCATCAGAGAGCCGGGACAGGGTAACACCGGGGAGCTGTTTTTT. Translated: CAIREPGQGNTGELFF.

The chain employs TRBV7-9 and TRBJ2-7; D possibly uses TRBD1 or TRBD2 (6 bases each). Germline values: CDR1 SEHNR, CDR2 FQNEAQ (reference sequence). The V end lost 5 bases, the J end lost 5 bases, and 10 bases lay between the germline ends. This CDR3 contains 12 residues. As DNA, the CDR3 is TGTGCCAGCAGCATAGGGGGGAACGAGCAGTACTTC. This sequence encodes CASSIGGNEQYF.

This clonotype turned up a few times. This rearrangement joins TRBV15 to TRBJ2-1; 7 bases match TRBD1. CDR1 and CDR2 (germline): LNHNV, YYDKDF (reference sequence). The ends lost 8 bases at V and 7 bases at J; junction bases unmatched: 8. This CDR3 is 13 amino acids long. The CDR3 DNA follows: TGTGCCACCCAAACAGGGGCGCATAATGAGCAGTTCTTC. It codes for CATQTGAHNEQFF. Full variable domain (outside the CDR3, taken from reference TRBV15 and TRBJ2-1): DAMVIQNPRYQVTQFGKPVTLSCSQTLNHNVMYWYQQKSSQAPKLLFHYYDKDFNNEADTPDNFQSRRPNTSFCFLDIRSPGLGDTAMYLCATQTGAHNEQFFGPGTRLTVL.

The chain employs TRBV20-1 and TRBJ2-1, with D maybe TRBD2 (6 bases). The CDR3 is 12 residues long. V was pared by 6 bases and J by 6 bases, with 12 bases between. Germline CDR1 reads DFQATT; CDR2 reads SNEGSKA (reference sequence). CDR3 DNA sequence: TGCAGTGCCGGACCTAGCGCCAATGAGCAGTTCTTC. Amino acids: CSAGPSANEQFF.

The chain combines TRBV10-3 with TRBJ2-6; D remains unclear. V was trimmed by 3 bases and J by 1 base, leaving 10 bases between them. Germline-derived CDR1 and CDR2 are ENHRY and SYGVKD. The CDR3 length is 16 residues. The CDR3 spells CAISDRERSGANVLTF. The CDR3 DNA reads TGTGCCATCAGTGACCGTGAGCGATCTGGGGCCAACGTCCTGACTTTC.

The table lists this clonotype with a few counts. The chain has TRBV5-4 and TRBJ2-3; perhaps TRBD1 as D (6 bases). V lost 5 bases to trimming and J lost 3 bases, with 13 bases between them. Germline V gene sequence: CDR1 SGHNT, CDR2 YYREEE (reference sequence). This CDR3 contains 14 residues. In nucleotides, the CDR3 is TGTGCCAGCAGTTCAGGGGTTGGGACAGATACGCAGTATTTT. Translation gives CASSSGVGTDTQYF.

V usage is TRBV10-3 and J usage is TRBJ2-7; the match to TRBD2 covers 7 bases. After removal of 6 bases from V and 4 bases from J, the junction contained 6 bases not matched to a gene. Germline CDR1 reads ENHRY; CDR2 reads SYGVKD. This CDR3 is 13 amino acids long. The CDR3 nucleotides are TGTGCCATCAGCCGCGGGGGAACGTACGAGCAGTACGTC. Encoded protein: CAISRGGTYEQYV.

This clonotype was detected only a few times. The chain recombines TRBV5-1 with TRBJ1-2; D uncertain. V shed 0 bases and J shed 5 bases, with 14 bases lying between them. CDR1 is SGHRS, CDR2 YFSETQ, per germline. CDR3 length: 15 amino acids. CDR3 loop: CASSLVPGGRYGYTF. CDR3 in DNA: TGCGCCAGCAGCTTGGTCCCAGGTGGCAGATATGGCTACACCTTC. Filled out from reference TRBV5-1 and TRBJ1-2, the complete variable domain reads KAGVTQTPRYLIKTRGQQVTLSCSPISGHRSVSWYQQTPGQGLQFLFEYFSETQRNKGNFPGRFSGRQFSNSRSEMNVSTLELGDSALYLCASSLVPGGRYGYTFGSGTRLTVV.

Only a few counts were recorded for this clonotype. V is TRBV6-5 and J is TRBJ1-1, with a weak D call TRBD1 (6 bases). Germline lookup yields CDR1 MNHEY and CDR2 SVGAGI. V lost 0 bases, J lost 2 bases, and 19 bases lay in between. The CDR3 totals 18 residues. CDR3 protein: CASSYSRQVISINTEAFF. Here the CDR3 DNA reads TGTGCCAGCAGTTACTCGAGACAGGTGATAAGCATCAACACTGAAGCTTTCTTT.

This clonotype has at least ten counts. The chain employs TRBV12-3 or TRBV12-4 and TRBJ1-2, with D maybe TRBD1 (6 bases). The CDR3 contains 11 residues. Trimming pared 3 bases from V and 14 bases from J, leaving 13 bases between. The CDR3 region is CASSLQGRGTF. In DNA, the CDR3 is TGTGCCAGCAGTTTGCAGGGGAGGGGAACCTTC.